Ten or more counts support the clone carrying this T cell receptor (beta chain). V lost 5 bases and J 3 bases, leaving 7 bases between the germline ends. This CDR3 has 13 amino acids. Germline V gene sequence: CDR1 MNHEY, CDR2 SVGEGT. The time point is: sample taken at primary tumor resection. This sample was included in a study of spatial heterogeneity in lung cancer. Every cDNA TCR molecule received its own unique molecular identifier. TCRdb re-called the 5' RACE reads with MiXCR, one entry per CDR3 protein. The sample carries 35,000 to 50,000 distinct CDR3 sequences, approximately 3% recorded once. The sequenced sample was normal lung tissue next to the tumor, obtained at surgery. The chain links TRBV6-2 or TRBV6-3 to TRBJ2-2, with D perhaps TRBD2 (6 bases). This receptor was identified in a male donor with early-stage non-small cell lung cancer. This CDR3 reads CASSREHTGELFF. Here the CDR3 DNA reads TGTGCCAGCAGTCGGGAGCACACCGGGGAGCTGTTTTTT.